The 31 T cell receptor beta chains reported below all come from one sample, sequenced in a study of shared clonotypes between healthy human individuals. The protocol was immunoSEQ multiplex PCR, while the TCRdb copy is restricted to in-frame clones and leaves out a portion. Of approximately 980,000 clones in the sample, over 60% were seen once. The sample was memory CD4+ T cells sorted from blood. Regarding subset: CD45RA-negative fraction. Receptors originate from a man aged 18 to 35 in good health.

This clone was detected a few times. This chain connects TRBV2 to TRBJ1-2; TRBD1 might be the D (6 bases). CDR3 length: 13 residues. Trimming removed 4 bases at V and 5 bases at J, with 11 bases between. Germline assignment: CDR1 SNHLY and CDR2 FYNNEI. The chain's CDR3 is CASSVGRGYGYTF. In DNA form, the CDR3 reads TGTGCCAGCAGTGTGGGCAGGGGATATGGCTACACCTTC.

The chain employs TRBV9 and TRBJ2-5; TRBD1 is a possible D gene (6 bases). V was clipped by 5 bases and J by 4 bases, with 15 bases between them. In germline, CDR1 is SGDLS, CDR2 YYNGEE. The length of the CDR3 is 14 residues. The DNA of the CDR3 is TGTGCCAGCAGTCCCCCAGGGGCCTCAGAGACCCAGTACTTC. This codes for CASSPPGASETQYF. The whole variable domain, filled in from reference TRBV9 and TRBJ2-5, reads DSGVTQTPKHLITATGQRVTLRCSPRSGDLSVYWYQQSLDQGLQFLIQYYNGEERAKGNILERFSAQQFPDLHSELNLSSLELGDSALYFCASSPPGASETQYFGPGTRLLVL.

For the CDR3, the DNA is TGTGCCAGCAGCTTTGGACAGCGCGAGCAGTACTTC. It encodes CASSFGQREQYF. The chain couples TRBV5-6 to TRBJ2-7, with TRBD1 as a possible D gene (6 bases). The CDR3 runs to 12 residues. Trimming pared 2 bases from V and 6 bases from J, leaving 9 bases between. Germline assignment: CDR1 SGHDT and CDR2 YYEEEE. Supplemented by reference TRBV5-6 and TRBJ2-7, the full variable domain reads DAGVTQSPTHLIKTRGQQVTLRCSPKSGHDTVSWYQQALGQGPQFIFQYYEEEERQRGNFPDRFSGHQFPNYSSELNVNALLLGDSALYLCASSFGQREQYFGPGTRLTVT.

V and J are TRBV5-4 and TRBJ2-5; either TRBD1 or TRBD2 may fit D (5 bases each). Trimming pared 4 bases from V and 1 base from J, leaving 11 bases between. The V gene's germline CDR1 is SGHNT and CDR2 YYREEE (reference sequence). The CDR3 totals 14 residues. CDR3 in amino acids: CASSPGTFQETQYF. CDR3 in DNA: TGTGCCAGCAGCCCAGGGACCTTCCAAGAGACCCAGTACTTC.

In its sample, this clone was seen a few times. This chain joins TRBV25-1 and TRBJ2-5, with D hard to call. This CDR3 is built from 15 residues. Trimming took 2 bases from V and 4 from J, leaving 14 bases between them. The germline V gene has CDR1 MGHDK and CDR2 SYGVNS. The CDR3 protein is CASSEPVVKGETQYF. The CDR3, as DNA: TGTGCCAGCAGTGAACCGGTGGTAAAGGGAGAGACCCAGTACTTC.

The chain recombines TRBV9 with TRBJ2-2; D remains unclear. Trimming took off 0 bases at V and 0 bases at J, with 6 bases between the two ends. The CDR3 has 15 amino acids. Germline CDR1 and CDR2: SGDLS and YYNGEE. In nucleotides, the CDR3 is TGTGCCAGCAGCGTAGGAGTATCGAACACCGGGGAGCTGTTTTTT. This gives the protein CASSVGVSNTGELFF.

V is TRBV18 and J is TRBJ1-5, with 10 bases that match TRBD1. This CDR3 has 16 amino acids. The junction had 6 bases not matched to a gene; V was cut back by 3 bases and J by 4 bases. Per the germline V gene, CDR1 is KGHSH and CDR2 is LQKENI. For the CDR3, the DNA is TGTGCCAGCTCACCGGGAAGGACAGGGGGAAATCAGCCCCAGCATTTT. It codes for CASSPGRTGGNQPQHF. The complete variable domain, with remaining parts taken from reference TRBV18 and TRBJ1-5, reads NAGVMQNPRHLVRRRGQEARLRCSPMKGHSHVYWYRQLPEEGLKFMVYLQKENIIDESGMPKERFSAEFPKEGPSILRIQQVVRGDSAAYFCASSPGRTGGNQPQHFGDGTRLSIL.

The chain uses TRBV5-5 and TRBJ1-4; D is ambiguous. Trimming left V 4 bases short and J 0 bases short, with 13 bases between. The germline V gene encodes CDR1 SGHKS and CDR2 YYEKEE (reference sequence). The CDR3 extends over 16 amino acids. In nucleotides, the CDR3 is TGTGCCAGCAGCGAAGGCCCCCGAACAACTAATGAAAAACTGTTTTTT. Translating it yields CASSEGPRTTNEKLFF. Drawing the rest from reference TRBV5-5 and TRBJ1-4, the complete variable domain is DAGVTQSPTHLIKTRGQQVTLRCSPISGHKSVSWYQQVLGQGPQFIFQYYEKEERGRGNFPDRFSARQFPNYSSELNVNALLLGDSALYLCASSEGPRTTNEKLFFGSGTQLSVL.

The J gene is TRBJ1-6, the V gene TRBV28; D gene uncertain. CDR3 length: 16 amino acids. Germline values: CDR1 MDHEN, CDR2 SYDVKM. V lost 7 bases to trimming and J lost 6 bases, with 19 bases between them. The CDR3 is CASNFRAIVRNSPLHF. The CDR3 DNA follows: TGTGCCAGCAACTTTAGGGCAATTGTCCGTAATTCACCCCTCCACTTT.

This sequence joins TRBV5-6 and TRBJ2-5, with 10 bases fitting TRBD1. The CDR3 loop spans 19 amino acids. V trimming: 2 bases; J trimming: 1 base; junction bases outside the gene matches: 14. Looked up from germline, CDR1 is SGHDT and CDR2 is YYEEEE. The CDR3 reads CASSLWTGGTLLTQETQYF. DNA of the CDR3: TGTGCCAGCAGCTTATGGACAGGGGGGACCCTTTTGACCCAAGAGACCCAGTACTTC.

This clone was counted a single time. This chain uses TRBV10-3 with TRBJ2-3; 7 nucleotides match TRBD2. CDR1 ENHRY and CDR2 SYGVKD come from the germline V gene. The trim removed 0 bases at V and 2 bases at J, leaving 8 bases unmatched. The CDR3 is 17 residues long. The CDR3 nucleotides are TGTGCCATCAGTGAGTCGACTCCTAGCGGTTCCACAGATACGCAGTATTTT. Amino acid sequence: CAISESTPSGSTDTQYF.

V gene TRBV6-5 combines with J gene TRBJ2-3; 9 bases fit TRBD2. The germline V gene encodes CDR1 MNHEY and CDR2 SVGAGI. The CDR3 spans 14 residues. V lost 6 bases to trimming and J lost 8 bases; unmatched junction nucleotides: 9. CDR3 amino acids: CASRVAGDPLTQYF. In DNA form, the CDR3 reads TGTGCCAGCAGGGTAGCGGGAGACCCTCTTACGCAGTATTTT.

The chain recombines TRBV18 with TRBJ2-5; 8 bases are a match to TRBD1. The CDR3 is 17 amino acids. CDR1 is KGHSH and CDR2 is LQKENI in the germline V gene. V dropped 3 bases and J dropped 4; count of bases not matched to a gene: 13. CDR3 nucleotides: TGTGCCAGCTCACCTAGGACAGGGTGGGAAGCGCGAGAGACCCAGTACTTC. Its protein product is CASSPRTGWEARETQYF.

The CDR3 loop is CAISSGTSVNEQYF. In DNA, the CDR3 is TGTGCCATCAGTTCCGGGACTAGCGTTAACGAGCAGTACTTC. This chain uses TRBV10-3 with TRBJ2-7; 10 bases fit TRBD2. CDR1 is ENHRY and CDR2 is SYGVKD in the germline V gene. V shed 5 bases and J 5 bases; nucleotides not matched to a gene: 6. The CDR3 contains 14 residues.

V usage is TRBV6-6 and J usage is TRBJ1-5; 9 bases agree with TRBD1. The ends lost 5 bases at V and 5 bases at J; junction bases unmatched: 7. Germline V CDR1 and CDR2: MNHNY, SVGAGI (reference sequence). This CDR3 has 15 residues. CDR3 DNA: TGTGCCAGCAGTCGGGACAGGGCGGGGGATCAGCCCCAGCATTTT. This encodes CASSRDRAGDQPQHF.

V and J are TRBV14 and TRBJ1-2; 7 bases align to TRBD1. Germline loops: CDR1 SGHDN, CDR2 FVKESK. There are 14 residues in the CDR3. After removal of 5 bases from V and 8 bases from J, the junction contained 11 bases not matched to a gene. The CDR3 DNA follows: TGTGCCAGCAGCGGGGACAGCCGCTTGGGAGGCTACACCTTC. This sequence encodes CASSGDSRLGGYTF.

This CDR3 reads CASSKDGAYGYTF. The CDR3 nucleotides are TGTGCCAGCAGTAAGGACGGTGCCTATGGCTACACCTTC. V and J are TRBV6-5 and TRBJ1-2; no definite D call. Germline V lookup: CDR1 MNHEY, CDR2 SVGAGI. V dropped 5 bases and J dropped 4 bases, with 11 bases sitting between them. The CDR3 has 13 amino acids.

This sequence joins TRBV18 and TRBJ1-2; D remains unclear. Trimming stripped 0 bases from V and 0 bases from J, with 11 bases between. This CDR3 has 16 amino acids. Germline loops: CDR1 KGHSH, CDR2 LQKENI. CDR3 in DNA: TGTGCCAGCTCACCACCCGATAGCCGAGCTAACTATGGCTACACCTTC. The encoded protein is CASSPPDSRANYGYTF. The complete variable domain, with remaining parts taken from reference TRBV18 and TRBJ1-2, reads NAGVMQNPRHLVRRRGQEARLRCSPMKGHSHVYWYRQLPEEGLKFMVYLQKENIIDESGMPKERFSAEFPKEGPSILRIQQVVRGDSAAYFCASSPPDSRANYGYTFGSGTRLTVV.

This clone was observed a single time. J is TRBJ2-3 and V is TRBV5-1; 7 bases map to TRBD2. Germline V gene lookup returns CDR1 SGHRS and CDR2 YFSETQ. J gave up 6 bases and V 0 bases, and 7 bases lay outside the gene matches. The CDR3 runs to 15 residues. The CDR3 coding sequence is TGCGCCAGCAGCTTGGTGGGGGAGGGCCGGGATACGCAGTATTTT. This codes for CASSLVGEGRDTQYF. The complete variable domain, with remaining parts taken from reference TRBV5-1 and TRBJ2-3, reads KAGVTQTPRYLIKTRGQQVTLSCSPISGHRSVSWYQQTPGQGLQFLFEYFSETQRNKGNFPGRFSGRQFSNSRSEMNVSTLELGDSALYLCASSLVGEGRDTQYFGPGTRLTVL.

The rearrangement links TRBV29-1 to TRBJ2-1; no clear D gene. The length of the CDR3 is 19 residues. The germline CDR1 and CDR2 sequences are SQVTM and ANQGSEA. The ends were cut back, 1 base at V and 0 bases at J, with 22 bases in the middle. CDR3 DNA: TGCAGCGTTGAAGGAGCCCAGTCTGCTCCTAGTAGCTCCTACAATGAGCAGTTCTTC. This gives the protein CSVEGAQSAPSSSYNEQFF.

This clone came up once. The rearrangement joins TRBV5-1 to TRBJ1-6, with unresolved D. The V and J ends lost 4 bases and 3 bases respectively, with 11 bases between them. This CDR3 is built from 15 residues. Germline CDR1 and CDR2: SGHRS and YFSETQ. The CDR3: CASSPTGIYNSPLHF. The DNA for the CDR3 is TGCGCCAGCAGCCCTACGGGGATCTATAATTCACCCCTCCACTTT.

This clone appeared a single time. Other nucleotide sequences from this sample produce the same CDR3. The V gene is TRBV7-2, the J gene TRBJ2-5; tentative D call: TRBD2 (6 bases). The germline CDR1 and CDR2 sequences are SGHTA and FQGNSA. The germline V and J ends were trimmed by 5 bases and 4 bases, with 11 bases remaining between them. This CDR3 is built from 13 residues. The CDR3 sequence: CASSLGTSETQYF. DNA for the CDR3: TGTGCCAGCAGCCTTGGGACTTCAGAGACCCAGTACTTC.

The chain joins TRBV5-1 to TRBJ2-3; 8 positions match TRBD2. Per germline, CDR1 SGHRS and CDR2 YFSETQ. The CDR3 is 16 residues long. Losses at the gene ends were 1 base for V and 6 bases for J; bases not matched to a gene: 10. The CDR3 protein is CASSLNSGDPWDTQYF. DNA for the CDR3: TGCGCCAGCAGCTTGAATAGCGGGGACCCATGGGATACGCAGTATTTT.

This clone was observed once. The CDR3 is CASSLDGGQDEKLFF. The CDR3 bases are TGCGCCAGCAGCTTGGATGGGGGGCAGGATGAAAAACTGTTTTTT. The gene calls are TRBV5-1 and TRBJ1-4; a possible D gene is TRBD1 (6 bases). Trimming took 0 bases from V and 6 from J, leaving 12 bases between them. This CDR3 region has 15 residues. The germline CDR1 and CDR2 sequences are SGHRS and YFSETQ.

This rearrangement joins TRBV7-9 to TRBJ1-2; no firm D call. Between the trimmed V and J ends, which lost 2 bases and 0 bases, there was a span of 7 bases. Looked up from germline, CDR1 is SEHNR and CDR2 is FQNEAQ (reference sequence). The CDR3 runs 14 residues. CDR3 in amino acids: CASSLKASNYGYTF. The CDR3 DNA is TGTGCCAGCAGCTTAAAGGCTTCTAACTATGGCTACACCTTC.

The J gene is TRBJ1-1, the V gene TRBV27; unclear D gene. V dropped 3 bases and J dropped 4 bases, with 12 bases sitting between them. CDR1 is MNHEY, CDR2 SMNVEV, per germline (reference sequence). This CDR3 is 14 amino acids long. The CDR3 is CASSLWREGTEAFF. Written as DNA, the CDR3 is TGTGCCAGCAGTTTGTGGAGGGAGGGCACTGAAGCTTTCTTT.

The chain employs TRBV7-9 and TRBJ1-2; D is unresolved. There are 12 residues in the CDR3. In germline, CDR1 is SEHNR, CDR2 FQNEAQ (reference sequence). V shed 5 bases and J shed 2 bases, with 6 bases lying between them. The CDR3: CASSPPNYGYTF. The CDR3 DNA is TGTGCCAGCAGCCCCCCAAACTATGGCTACACCTTC.

The chain combines TRBV19 with TRBJ2-7; D gene uncertain. CDR3 length equals 13 residues. V was cut by 5 bases and J by 3 bases, with 11 bases left in between. CDR1 is LNHDA and CDR2 is SQIVND in the germline V gene (reference sequence). The CDR3 DNA follows: TGTGCCAGTAGTGCGGCTATGAACTACGAGCAGTACTTC. Its protein is CASSAAMNYEQYF.

J is TRBJ2-2 and V is TRBV30; D gene unclear. CDR1 is GTSNPN and CDR2 is SVGIG in the germline V gene (reference sequence). The CDR3 totals 15 residues. V was cut by 2 bases and J by 4 bases, with 14 bases left in between. CDR3 DNA: TGTGCCTGGAGTCCCCCCCGAATTGTCACCGGGGAGCTGTTTTTT. Protein: CAWSPPRIVTGELFF.

This clone was recorded once. V is TRBV4-1 and J is TRBJ2-7, with 8 positions matching TRBD1. This CDR3 is built from 15 residues. Looked up from germline, CDR1 is MGHRA and CDR2 is YSYEKL. V lost 3 bases, J lost 0 bases, and 4 bases stayed unmatched. CDR3 in DNA: TGCGCCAGCAGCCAGTCGGGACAGGTCTCCTACGAGCAGTACTTC. Protein product: CASSQSGQVSYEQYF.

This sequence joins TRBV2 and TRBJ1-1; the match to TRBD1 covers 11 bases. The CDR3 extends over 13 amino acids. The V segment lost 7 bases and the J segment 4 bases; nucleotides outside the gene matches: 2. Germline assignment: CDR1 SNHLY and CDR2 FYNNEI. The CDR3 is CASIGTGGTEAFF. The CDR3 coding sequence is TGTGCCAGCATTGGGACAGGGGGCACTGAAGCTTTCTTT.